Sequencing of this T cell receptor (beta chain) was carried out in a study of response to subunit inactivated influenza vaccine. Study-wide results and caveats: After each seasonal influenza vaccination, few new T cells are recruited, the authors suggested.

This CDR3 contains 16 residues. Looked up from germline, CDR1 is SGHTA and CDR2 is FQGNSA. Deletions cut 2 bases from V and 5 bases from J, with 18 bases between. A few counts support this clonotype. Its target is unknown. A single record per CDR3 protein comes from TCRdb applying MiXCR to the RT-PCR reads. The sample has around 750,000 distinct CDR3 sequences; roughly 20% are singletons. The J gene is TRBJ2-5, the V gene TRBV7-2, with D maybe TRBD2 (5 bases). The TCR comes from a man between 50 and 59 years old who received an inactivated influenza vaccine. The sample here was PBMCs from blood, taken 5 days after vaccination. Written as DNA, the CDR3 is TGTGCCAGCAGCTTAAATAATGGAATACGAGGGGAGACCCAGTACTTC. It encodes CASSLNNGIRGETQYF.